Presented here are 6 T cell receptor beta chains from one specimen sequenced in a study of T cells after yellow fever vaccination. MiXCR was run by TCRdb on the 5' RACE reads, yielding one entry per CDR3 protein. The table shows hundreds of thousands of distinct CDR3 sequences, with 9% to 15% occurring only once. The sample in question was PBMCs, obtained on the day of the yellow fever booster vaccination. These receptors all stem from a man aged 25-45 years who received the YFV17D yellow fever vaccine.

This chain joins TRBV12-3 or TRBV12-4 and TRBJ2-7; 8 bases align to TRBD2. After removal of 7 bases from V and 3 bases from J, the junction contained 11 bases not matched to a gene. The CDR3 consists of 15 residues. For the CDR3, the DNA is TGTGCCAGCAATTCCTTTGGAGCGGGAGACTACGAGCAGTACTTC. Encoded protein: CASNSFGAGDYEQYF.

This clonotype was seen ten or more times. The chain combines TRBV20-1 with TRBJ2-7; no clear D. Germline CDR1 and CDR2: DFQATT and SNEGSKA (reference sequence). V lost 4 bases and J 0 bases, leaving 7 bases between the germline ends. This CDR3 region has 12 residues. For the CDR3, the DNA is TGCAGTGCTACTGACACCTCCTACGAGCAGTACTTC. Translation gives CSATDTSYEQYF.

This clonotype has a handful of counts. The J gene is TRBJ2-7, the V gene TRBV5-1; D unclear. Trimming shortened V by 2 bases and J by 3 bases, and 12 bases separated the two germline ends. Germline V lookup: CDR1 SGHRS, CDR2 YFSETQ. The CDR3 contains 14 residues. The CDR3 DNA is TGCGCCAGCAGCTTTAGTCTCACTAACTACGAGCAGTACTTC. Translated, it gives CASSFSLTNYEQYF. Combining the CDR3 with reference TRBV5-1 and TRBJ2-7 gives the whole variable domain KAGVTQTPRYLIKTRGQQVTLSCSPISGHRSVSWYQQTPGQGLQFLFEYFSETQRNKGNFPGRFSGRQFSNSRSEMNVSTLELGDSALYLCASSFSLTNYEQYFGPGTRLTVT.

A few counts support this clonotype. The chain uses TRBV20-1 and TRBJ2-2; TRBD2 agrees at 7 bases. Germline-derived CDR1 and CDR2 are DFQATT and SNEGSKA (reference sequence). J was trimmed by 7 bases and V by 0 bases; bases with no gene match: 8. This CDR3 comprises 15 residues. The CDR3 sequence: CSARDFAGEGGELFF. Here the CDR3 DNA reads TGCAGTGCTAGAGACTTCGCGGGAGAGGGCGGGGAGCTGTTTTTT.

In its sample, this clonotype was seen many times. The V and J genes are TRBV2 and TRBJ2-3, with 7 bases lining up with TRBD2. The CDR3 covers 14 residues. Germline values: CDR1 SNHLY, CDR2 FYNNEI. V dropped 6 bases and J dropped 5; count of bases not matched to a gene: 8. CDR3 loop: CASRSGTQGDTQYF. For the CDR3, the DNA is TGTGCCAGCAGAAGCGGGACCCAGGGAGATACGCAGTATTTT.

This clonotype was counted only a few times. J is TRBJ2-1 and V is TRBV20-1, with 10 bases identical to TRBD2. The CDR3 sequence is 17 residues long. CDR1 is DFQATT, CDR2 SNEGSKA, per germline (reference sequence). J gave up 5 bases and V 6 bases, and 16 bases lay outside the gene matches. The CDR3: CSATTSGSTPGHNEQFF. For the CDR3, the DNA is TGCAGTGCGACGACTAGCGGGTCCACTCCCGGGCACAATGAGCAGTTCTTC.